The 3 T cell receptor beta chains presented below share a single source sample, sequenced in a study of T cell repertoires in cytomegalovirus infection. TCRdb re-derived calls from the reads in MiXCR, one entry per CDR3 protein. The table lists 150,000 to 200,000 distinct CDR3 sequences, 14% of them singletons. Sequenced sample: PBMCs. These receptors were obtained from a human donor in good health (CMV status not recorded). Some clones in this sample may be carry-over from other donors' samples.

This chain joins TRBV29-1 and TRBJ1-2, with a possible D match to TRBD1 (6 bases). Germline lookup yields CDR1 SQVTM and CDR2 ANQGSEA. This CDR3 has 13 amino acids. Trimming removed 4 bases at V and 1 base at J, with 10 bases between. CDR3 sequence: CSVVVRGNYGYTF. In nucleotides, the CDR3 is TGCAGCGTTGTTGTCAGGGGTAACTATGGCTACACCTTC.

This chain connects TRBV14 to TRBJ1-2; D not resolved. Trimming pared 4 bases from V and 4 bases from J, leaving 16 bases between. This CDR3 spans 15 amino acids. Germline V gives CDR1 SGHDN, CDR2 FVKESK. The CDR3 DNA sequence: TGTGCCAGCAGCCCCAACACCTCTCCCAGCTATGGCTACACCTTC. It yields the protein CASSPNTSPSYGYTF.

This clonotype showed up many times. The V and J genes are TRBV7-8 and TRBJ1-2; D gene unclear. Germline CDR1 and CDR2: SGHVS and FQNEAQ. Trimming pared 4 bases from V and 8 bases from J, leaving 23 bases between. CDR3 length: 16 residues. CDR3 in DNA: TGTGCCAGCAGCTGGTTTTTCCGACGCCTCTCGGGGGGCTACACCTTC. Translation: CASSWFFRRLSGGYTF.